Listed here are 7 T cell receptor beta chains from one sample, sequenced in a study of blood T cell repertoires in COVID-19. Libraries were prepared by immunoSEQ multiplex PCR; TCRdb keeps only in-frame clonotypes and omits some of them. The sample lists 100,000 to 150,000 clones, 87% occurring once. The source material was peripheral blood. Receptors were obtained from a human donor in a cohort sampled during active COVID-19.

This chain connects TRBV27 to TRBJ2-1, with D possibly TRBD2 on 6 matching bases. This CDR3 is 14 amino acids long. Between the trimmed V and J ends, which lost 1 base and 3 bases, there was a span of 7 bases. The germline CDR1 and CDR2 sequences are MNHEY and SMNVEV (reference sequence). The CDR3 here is CASSLWTNYNEQFF. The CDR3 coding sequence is TGTGCCAGCAGTTTATGGACTAACTACAATGAGCAGTTCTTC.

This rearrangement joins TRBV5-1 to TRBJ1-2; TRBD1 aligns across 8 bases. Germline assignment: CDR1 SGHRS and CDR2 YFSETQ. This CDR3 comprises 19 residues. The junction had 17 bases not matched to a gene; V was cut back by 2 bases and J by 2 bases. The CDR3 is CASSLLSGTGLETNYGYTF. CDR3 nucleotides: TGCGCCAGCAGCTTACTGTCCGGGACAGGCTTAGAAACAAACTATGGCTACACCTTC.

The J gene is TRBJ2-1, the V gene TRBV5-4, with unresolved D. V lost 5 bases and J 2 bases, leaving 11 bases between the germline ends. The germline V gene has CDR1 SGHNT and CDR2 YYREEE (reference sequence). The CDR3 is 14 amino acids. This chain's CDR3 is CASRSANAYNEQFF. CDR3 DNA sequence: TGTGCCAGCAGATCCGCGAATGCCTACAATGAGCAGTTCTTC. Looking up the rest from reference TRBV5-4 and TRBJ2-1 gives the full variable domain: ETGVTQSPTHLIKTRGQQVTLRCSSQSGHNTVSWYQQALGQGPQFIFQYYREEENGRGNFPPRFSGLQFPNYSSELNVNALELDDSALYLCASRSANAYNEQFFGPGTRLTVL.

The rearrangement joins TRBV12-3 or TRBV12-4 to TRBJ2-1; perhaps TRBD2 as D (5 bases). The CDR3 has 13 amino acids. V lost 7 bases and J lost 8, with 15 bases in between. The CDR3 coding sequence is TGTGCCAGCACCCTGGGAGCATTAGATGAGCAGTTCTTC. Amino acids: CASTLGALDEQFF.

Here the CDR3 DNA reads TGTGCCAGCAGTTTTCACGGGATCGGGGCTTTCTTT. Translated, it gives CASSFHGIGAFF. This chain connects TRBV28 to TRBJ1-1, with no clear D. The V end was cut by 3 bases, the J end by 11 bases, with 13 bases between. Germline V gene data show CDR1 as MDHEN and CDR2 as SYDVKM. The CDR3 runs 12 residues.

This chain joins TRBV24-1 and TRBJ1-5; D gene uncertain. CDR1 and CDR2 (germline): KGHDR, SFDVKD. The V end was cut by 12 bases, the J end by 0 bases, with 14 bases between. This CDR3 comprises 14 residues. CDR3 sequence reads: CAPDPGDSNQPQHF. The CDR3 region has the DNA TGTGCCCCCGATCCCGGGGATAGCAATCAGCCCCAGCATTTT.

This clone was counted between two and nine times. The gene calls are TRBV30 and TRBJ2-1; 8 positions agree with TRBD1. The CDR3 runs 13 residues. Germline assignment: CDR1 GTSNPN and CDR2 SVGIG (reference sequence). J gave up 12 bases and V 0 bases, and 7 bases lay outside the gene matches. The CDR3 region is CAWSVRAGGWQFF. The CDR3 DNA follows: TGTGCCTGGAGTGTACGGGCAGGGGGCTGGCAGTTCTTC.